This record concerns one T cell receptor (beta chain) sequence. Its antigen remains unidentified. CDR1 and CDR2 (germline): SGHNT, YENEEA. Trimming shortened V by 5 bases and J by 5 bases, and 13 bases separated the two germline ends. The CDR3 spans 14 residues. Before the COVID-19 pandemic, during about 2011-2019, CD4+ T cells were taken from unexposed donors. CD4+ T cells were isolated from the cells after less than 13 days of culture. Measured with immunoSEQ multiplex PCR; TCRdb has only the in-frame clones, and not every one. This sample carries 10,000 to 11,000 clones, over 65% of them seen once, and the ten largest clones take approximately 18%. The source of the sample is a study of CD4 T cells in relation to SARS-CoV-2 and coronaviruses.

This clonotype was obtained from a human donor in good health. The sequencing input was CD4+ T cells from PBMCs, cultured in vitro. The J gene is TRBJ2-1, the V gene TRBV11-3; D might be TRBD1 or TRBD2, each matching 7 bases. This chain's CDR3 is CASSPGGGDNEQFF. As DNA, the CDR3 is TGTGCCAGCAGCCCAGGGGGAGGGGACAATGAGCAGTTCTTC.